This T cell receptor beta chain derives from a study of blood T cells in healthy people across ages. This CDR3 contains 11 residues. V shed 10 bases and J shed 7 bases, with 14 bases lying between them. Looked up from germline, CDR1 is MGHDK and CDR2 is SYGVNS. Using a J-beta primer mix together with a sample-barcoded 5' primer, a second PCR was run for roughly 6 to 11 cycles. CDR3-containing paired-end reads numbered at least 2.5 million in each sample. TCRdb ran MiXCR on the 5' RACE reads and lists one entry per CDR3 protein. The sample holds roughly 700,000 distinct CDR3 sequences, approximately 49% seen once. This clonotype showed up just a few times.

The sequenced sample was blood. The rearrangement joins TRBV25-1 to TRBJ2-7; D may be TRBD2 (5 bases). The TCR originated in a woman aged 60-70 years in good health. This CDR3 is CATQGRREQYF. CDR3 bases: TGTGCCACCCAAGGGCGGAGGGAGCAGTACTTC.